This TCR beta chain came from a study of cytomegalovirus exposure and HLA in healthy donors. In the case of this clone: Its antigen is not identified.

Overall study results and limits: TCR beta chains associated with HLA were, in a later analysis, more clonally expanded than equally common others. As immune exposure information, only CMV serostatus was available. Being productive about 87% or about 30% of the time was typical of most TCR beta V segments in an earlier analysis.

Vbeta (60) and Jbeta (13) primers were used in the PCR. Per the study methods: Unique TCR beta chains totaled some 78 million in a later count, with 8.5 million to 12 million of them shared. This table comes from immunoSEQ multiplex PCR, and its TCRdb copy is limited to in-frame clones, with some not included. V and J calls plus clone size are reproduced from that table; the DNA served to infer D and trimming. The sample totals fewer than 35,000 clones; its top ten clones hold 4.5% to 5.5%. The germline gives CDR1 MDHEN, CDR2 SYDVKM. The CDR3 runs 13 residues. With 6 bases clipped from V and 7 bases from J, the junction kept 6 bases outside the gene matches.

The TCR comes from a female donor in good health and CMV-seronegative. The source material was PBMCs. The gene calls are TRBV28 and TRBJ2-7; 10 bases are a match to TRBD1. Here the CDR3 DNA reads TGTGCCAGCAGCTCGGGACAGGGGTGGGAGCAGTACTTC. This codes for CASSSGQGWEQYF.